These 7 T cell receptor beta chains were sequenced from one sample in a study of blood T cell repertoires in COVID-19. Produced via immunoSEQ multiplex PCR; TCRdb's table is partial and in-frame only. The repertoire holds over 95,000 clones, with roughly 85% as singletons. Sequencing input: peripheral blood. The receptor set was obtained from a human donor in a cohort sampled during active COVID-19.

This chain connects TRBV3-1 (or the pseudogene TRBV3-2) to TRBJ2-7; 9 bases are shared with TRBD2. The CDR3 spans 15 residues. CDR1 is LGHDT and CDR2 is YNNKEL in the germline V gene (reference sequence). V shed 1 base and J 2 bases; nucleotides not matched to a gene: 3. The CDR3 sequence is CASSQGASGAYEQYF. The CDR3 DNA reads TGTGCCAGCAGCCAAGGCGCTAGCGGGGCCTACGAGCAGTACTTC.

The J gene is TRBJ2-1, the V gene TRBV19; 16 bases agree with TRBD2. V was pared by 4 bases and J by 8 bases, with 5 bases of the junction left unmatched. In germline, CDR1 is LNHDA, CDR2 SQIVND (reference sequence). This CDR3 is 16 amino acids long. The CDR3 DNA reads TGTGCCAGTAGTACCGGGACTAGCGGGGGGGTCTATGAGCAGTTCTTC. It is translated as CASSTGTSGGVYEQFF.

Only one count was recorded for this clone. The CDR3 region is CASTSGDRAYEQYF. Here the CDR3 DNA reads TGTGCCAGCACCTCCGGGGACAGAGCCTACGAGCAGTACTTC. V is TRBV28 and J is TRBJ2-7; 7 bases match TRBD1. Trimming removed 7 bases from V and 2 bases from J; junction bases left unmatched: 8. Germline lookup yields CDR1 MDHEN and CDR2 SYDVKM. The CDR3 runs 14 residues.

V usage is TRBV7-9 and J usage is TRBJ1-1; D might be TRBD1 (5 bases). The CDR3 is 18 amino acids. From germline, CDR1 is SEHNR and CDR2 FQNEAQ (reference sequence). The V end lost 5 bases, the J end lost 1 base, and 23 bases lay between the germline ends. The CDR3 DNA sequence: TGTGCCAGCAGCCGTAGACTGCAACGCACAGGAGAGAACACTGAAGCTTTCTTT. It is translated as CASSRRLQRTGENTEAFF.

This sequence joins TRBV19 and TRBJ1-5; D is unresolved. The CDR3 totals 16 residues. V was trimmed by 1 base and J by 0 bases, leaving 10 bases between them. In germline, CDR1 is LNHDA, CDR2 SQIVND (reference sequence). The CDR3 reads CASSIVGEGSNQPQHF. The CDR3 DNA follows: TGTGCCAGTAGTATAGTCGGGGAGGGTAGCAATCAGCCCCAGCATTTT.

The chain is built from TRBV11-2 and TRBJ1-2; D unresolved. The CDR3 runs 17 residues. Trimming stripped 2 bases from V and 0 bases from J, with 16 bases between. Germline V gene data show CDR1 as SGHAT and CDR2 as FQNNGV. CDR3 DNA sequence: TGTGCCAGCAGCTTATTCCTCAACAGCCACACTAACTATGGCTACACCTTC. It translates to CASSLFLNSHTNYGYTF.

This clone was counted between two and nine times. The chain's CDR3 is CASSRGQLSGNTIYF. DNA of the CDR3: TGTGCCAGCAGTCGTGGACAGCTCTCTGGAAACACCATATATTTT. This rearrangement joins TRBV6-2 or TRBV6-3 to TRBJ1-3, with D perhaps TRBD1 (6 bases). V shed 5 bases and J shed 0 bases, with 11 bases lying between them. Germline assignment: CDR1 MNHEY and CDR2 SVGEGT. There are 15 residues in the CDR3.